The source of this T cell receptor beta chain is a study of T cell changes during pregnancy in multiple sclerosis. TCRdb keeps only in-frame clones here, not all; method: immunoSEQ multiplex PCR. The top ten hold approximately 2.8% of the sample, which has around 63,000 clones, 92% seen once. This clone showed up just once. The source of this sequence is a female donor in good health, enrolled as a control in a pregnancy study. Sequences were derived from CD8+ T cells from peripheral blood mononuclear cells, sampled in the third trimester of pregnancy.

In DNA, the CDR3 is TGTGCCAGCAGACCCTCTAGCGGGGGGTCCTACGAGCAGTACTTC. Its protein is CASRPSSGGSYEQYF. The rearrangement uses TRBV6-6 and TRBJ2-7; TRBD2 matches 11 bases. In germline, CDR1 is MNHNY, CDR2 SVGAGI (reference sequence). The length of the CDR3 is 15 residues. Trimming took 6 bases from V and 1 from J; bases not matched to a gene: 5.